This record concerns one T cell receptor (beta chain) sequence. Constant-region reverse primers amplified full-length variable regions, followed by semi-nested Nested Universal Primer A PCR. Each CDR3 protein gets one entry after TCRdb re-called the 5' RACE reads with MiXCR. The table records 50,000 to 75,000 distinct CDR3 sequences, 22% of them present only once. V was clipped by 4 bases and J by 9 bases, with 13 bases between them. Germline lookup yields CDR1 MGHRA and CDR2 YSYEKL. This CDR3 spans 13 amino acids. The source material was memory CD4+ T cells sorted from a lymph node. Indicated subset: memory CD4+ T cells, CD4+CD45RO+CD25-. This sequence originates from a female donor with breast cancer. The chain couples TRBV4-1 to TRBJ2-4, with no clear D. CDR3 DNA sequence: TGCGCCAGCAGCCTTGACGGGTCGGGCATTCAGTACTTC. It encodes CASSLDGSGIQYF.